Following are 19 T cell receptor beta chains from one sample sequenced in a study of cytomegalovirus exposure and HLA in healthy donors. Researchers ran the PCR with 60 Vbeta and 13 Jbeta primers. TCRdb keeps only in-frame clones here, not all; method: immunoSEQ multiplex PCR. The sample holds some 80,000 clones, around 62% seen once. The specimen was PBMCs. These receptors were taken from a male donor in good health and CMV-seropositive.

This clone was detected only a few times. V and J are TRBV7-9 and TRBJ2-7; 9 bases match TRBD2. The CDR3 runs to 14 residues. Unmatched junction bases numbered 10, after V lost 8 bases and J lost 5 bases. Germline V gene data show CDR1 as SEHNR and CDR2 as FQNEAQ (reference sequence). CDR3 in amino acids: CASAFRGLADEQYF. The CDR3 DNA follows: TGTGCCAGCGCATTTAGGGGACTAGCAGACGAGCAGTACTTC.

The CDR3 here is CASSNRGSGANVLTF. As DNA, the CDR3 is TGTGCCAGCAGTAACAGGGGATCTGGGGCCAACGTCCTGACTTTC. The J gene is TRBJ2-6, the V gene TRBV7-2, with 7 bases identical to TRBD1. Germline CDR1 and CDR2: SGHTA and FQGNSA. The CDR3 length is 15 residues. Trimming cost V 6 bases and J 1 base; bases outside gene matches: 3.

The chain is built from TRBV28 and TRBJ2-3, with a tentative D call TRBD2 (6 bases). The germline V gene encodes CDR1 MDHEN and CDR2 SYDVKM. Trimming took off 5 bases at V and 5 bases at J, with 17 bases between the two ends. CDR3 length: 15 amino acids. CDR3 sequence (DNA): TGTGCCAGCAGTCTCGGGACTTGGCCTTTAGATACGCAGTATTTT. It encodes CASSLGTWPLDTQYF.

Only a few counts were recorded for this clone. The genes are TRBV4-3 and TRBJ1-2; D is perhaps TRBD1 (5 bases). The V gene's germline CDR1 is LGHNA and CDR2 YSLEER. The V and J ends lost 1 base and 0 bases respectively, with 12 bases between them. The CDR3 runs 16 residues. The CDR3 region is CASSQGAGKANYGYTF. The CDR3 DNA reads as TGCGCCAGCAGCCAAGGGGCAGGGAAGGCTAACTATGGCTACACCTTC.

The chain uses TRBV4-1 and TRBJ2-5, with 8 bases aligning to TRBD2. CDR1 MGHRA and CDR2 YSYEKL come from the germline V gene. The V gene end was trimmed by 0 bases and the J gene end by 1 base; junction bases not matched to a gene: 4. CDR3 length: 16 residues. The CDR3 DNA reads TGCGCCAGCAGCCAAGATGTACTAGCGGTCCAAGAGACCCAGTACTTC. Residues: CASSQDVLAVQETQYF.

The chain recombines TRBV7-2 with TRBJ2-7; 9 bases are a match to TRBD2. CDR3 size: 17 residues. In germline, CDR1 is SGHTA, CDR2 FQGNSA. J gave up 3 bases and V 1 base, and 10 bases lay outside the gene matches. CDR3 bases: TGTGCCAGCAGCTTAGGGACTAGCGAACCCAACATCTACGAGCAGTACTTC. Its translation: CASSLGTSEPNIYEQYF.

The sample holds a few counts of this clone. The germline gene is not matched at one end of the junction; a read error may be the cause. This chain's CDR3 is CASSLTSGTETQYF. The CDR3 DNA follows: TGTGCTAGCAGCCTTACTAGCGGGACTGAGACCCAGTACTTC. The chain uses TRBV7-7 and TRBJ2-5; the match to TRBD2 covers 10 bases. This CDR3 region has 14 residues. Germline V gene data show CDR1 as SSHAT and CDR2 as FNYEAQ (reference sequence).

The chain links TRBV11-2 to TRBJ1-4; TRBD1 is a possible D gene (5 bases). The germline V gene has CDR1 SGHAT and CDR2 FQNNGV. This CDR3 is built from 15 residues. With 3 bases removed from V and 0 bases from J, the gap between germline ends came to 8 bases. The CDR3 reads CASSFSRATNEKLFF. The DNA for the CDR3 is TGTGCCAGCAGCTTCTCCAGGGCAACTAATGAAAAACTGTTTTTT.

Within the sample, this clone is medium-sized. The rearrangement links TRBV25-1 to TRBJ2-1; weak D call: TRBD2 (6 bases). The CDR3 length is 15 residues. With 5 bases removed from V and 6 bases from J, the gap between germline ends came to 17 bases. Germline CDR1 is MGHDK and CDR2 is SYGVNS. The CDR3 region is CASSLFGSMGNEQFF. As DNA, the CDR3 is TGTGCCAGCAGTTTATTCGGGAGCATGGGCAATGAGCAGTTCTTC.

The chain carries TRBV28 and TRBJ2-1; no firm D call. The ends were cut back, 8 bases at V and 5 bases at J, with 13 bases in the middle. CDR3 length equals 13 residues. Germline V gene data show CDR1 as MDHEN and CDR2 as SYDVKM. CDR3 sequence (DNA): TGTGCCAGCGGTCTCTACGGTGACAATGAGCAGTTCTTC. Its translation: CASGLYGDNEQFF.

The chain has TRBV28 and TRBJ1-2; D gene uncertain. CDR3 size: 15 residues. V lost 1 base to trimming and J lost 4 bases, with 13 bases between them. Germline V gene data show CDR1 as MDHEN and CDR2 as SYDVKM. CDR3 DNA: TGTGCCAGCAGTTTATCACTCCTCGAAGCCTATGGCTACACCTTC. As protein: CASSLSLLEAYGYTF.

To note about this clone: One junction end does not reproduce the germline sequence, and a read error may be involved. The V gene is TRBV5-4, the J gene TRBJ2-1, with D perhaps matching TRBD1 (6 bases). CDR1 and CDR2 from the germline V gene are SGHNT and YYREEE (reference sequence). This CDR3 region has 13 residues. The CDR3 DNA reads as TGTGCCGGCAGACACAAGGGGGTCAATGAGCAGTTCTTC. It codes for CAGRHKGVNEQFF.

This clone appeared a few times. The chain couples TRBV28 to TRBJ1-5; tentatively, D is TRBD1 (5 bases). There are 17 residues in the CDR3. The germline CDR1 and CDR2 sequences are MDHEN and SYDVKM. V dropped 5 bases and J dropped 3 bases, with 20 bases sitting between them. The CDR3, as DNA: TGTGCCAGCAGTCCCGACCGCGGGACGGATAACAATCAGCCCCAGCATTTT. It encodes CASSPDRGTDNNQPQHF.

In DNA form, the CDR3 reads TGCGCCAGCAGCCCCCCCGGGAGGACCACTGAAGCTTTCTTT. This encodes CASSPPGRTTEAFF. The chain has TRBV5-1 and TRBJ1-1; D gene ambiguous. V was shortened by 4 bases and J by 4 bases, with 14 bases between the two germline ends. Germline V CDR1 and CDR2: SGHRS, YFSETQ. The CDR3 is made up of 14 amino acids.

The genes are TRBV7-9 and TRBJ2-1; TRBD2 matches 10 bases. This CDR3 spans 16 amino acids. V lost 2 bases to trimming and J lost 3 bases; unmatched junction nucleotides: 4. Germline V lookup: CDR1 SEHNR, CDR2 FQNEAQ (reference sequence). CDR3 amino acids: CASSLPLAGGYNEQFF. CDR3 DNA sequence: TGTGCCAGCAGCTTACCCTTAGCGGGAGGCTACAATGAGCAGTTCTTC.

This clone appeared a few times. CDR3 in amino acids: CASTLRRVANGYTF. CDR3 sequence (DNA): TGTGCCAGCACCCTACGACGGGTTGCTAATGGCTACACCTTC. The chain uses TRBV28 and TRBJ1-2; D is unclear. CDR1 MDHEN and CDR2 SYDVKM come from the germline V gene. V dropped 7 bases and J dropped 6 bases, with 18 bases sitting between them. The CDR3 has 14 amino acids.

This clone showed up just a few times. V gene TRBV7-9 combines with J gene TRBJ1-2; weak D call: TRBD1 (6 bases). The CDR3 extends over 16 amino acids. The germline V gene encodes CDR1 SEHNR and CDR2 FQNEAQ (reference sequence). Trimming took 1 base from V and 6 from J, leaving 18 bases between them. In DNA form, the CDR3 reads TGTGCCAGCAGCTTAGAGCGCGGGGGCGTATCCGATGGCTACACCTTC. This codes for CASSLERGGVSDGYTF.

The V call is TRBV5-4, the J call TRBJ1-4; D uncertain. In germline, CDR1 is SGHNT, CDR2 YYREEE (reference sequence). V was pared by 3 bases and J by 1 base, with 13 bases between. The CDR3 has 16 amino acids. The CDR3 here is CASSWGGGGTNEKLFF. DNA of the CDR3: TGTGCCAGCAGCTGGGGAGGAGGAGGAACTAATGAAAAACTGTTTTTT.

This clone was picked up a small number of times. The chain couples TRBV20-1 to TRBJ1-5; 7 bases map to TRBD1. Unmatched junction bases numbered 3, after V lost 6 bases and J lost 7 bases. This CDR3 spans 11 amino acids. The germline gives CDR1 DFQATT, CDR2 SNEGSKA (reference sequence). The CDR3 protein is CSAETGQPQHF. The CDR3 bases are TGCAGTGCGGAGACAGGGCAGCCCCAGCATTTT.